The clone carrying this T cell receptor (beta chain) was observed a handful of times. Its target is unknown. Cells were stimulated with overlapping HIV-1 Gag 15-mer peptides. Memory cells lacking CD40L and CD69 with high CD45RO were sorted. V shed 1 base and J shed 5 bases, with 8 bases lying between them. This CDR3 has 13 residues. The germline CDR1 and CDR2 sequences are LGHDT and YNNKEL (reference sequence). The entry originates in a study of persistence of HIV-infected CD4 T cells. Turning to the study itself: CD4+ T cells responding to CMV or HIV-1 Gag were isolated.

General study points: TCR oligoclonality correlated with proviral oligoclonality in the same sorted populations. TCRbeta richness was lower in CMV- and Gag-responding cells than in anti-CD3/anti-CD28-responding cells.

The immunoSEQ assay was version 4, run in survey mode. Genomic DNA was diluted to 10 ng/uL, up to 1 ug per sample. Profiling relied on immunoSEQ multiplex PCR, and the TCRdb table lists in-frame clones only, not all of them. The table shows roughly 60,000 clones, with 65% to 75% occurring only once. Material: CD4+ T cells sorted from PBMCs after approximately 19-hour stimulation, obtained from a patient who received antiretroviral therapy. The chain is built from TRBV3-1 (or the pseudogene TRBV3-2) and TRBJ1-2, with D maybe TRBD1 (5 bases). The TCR originated in an adult man with HIV who was CMV-seropositive. The CDR3: CASSQGGNYGYTF. The CDR3 nucleotides are TGTGCCAGCAGCCAAGGGGGCAATTATGGCTACACCTTC.